This T cell receptor beta chain came from a study of human T cells and chemical hapten exposure. On the study more broadly: Affected patients, primarily female, had alopecia areata, totalis or universalis.

TCRdb ran MiXCR on the RACE reads and lists one entry per CDR3 protein. The sample yields 75,000 to 100,000 distinct CDR3 sequences, roughly 10% seen once. Specified time point: patch test 1, 2 weeks after DPC sensitization. As for treatment: therapeutic diphenylcyclopropenone sensitization with weekly scalp DPC. This material consisted of whole blood, taken in connection with sensitization to the hapten diphenylcyclopropenone (DPC). The TCR comes from a man in his forties with alopecia areata. Some clones in this sample may be carry-over from other donors' samples.

CDR3 bases: TGTGCCAGCAGCTCGTCATCCGGGACAGGGGGCGGTTCATTATTTCAGCCCCAGCATTTT. Encoded protein: CASSSSSGTGGGSLFQPQHF. The chain has TRBV5-6 and TRBJ1-5; the match to TRBD1 covers 12 bases. This CDR3 has 20 residues. The germline V gene encodes CDR1 SGHDT and CDR2 YYEEEE. V lost 3 bases and J lost 6; bases outside the gene matches: 19.